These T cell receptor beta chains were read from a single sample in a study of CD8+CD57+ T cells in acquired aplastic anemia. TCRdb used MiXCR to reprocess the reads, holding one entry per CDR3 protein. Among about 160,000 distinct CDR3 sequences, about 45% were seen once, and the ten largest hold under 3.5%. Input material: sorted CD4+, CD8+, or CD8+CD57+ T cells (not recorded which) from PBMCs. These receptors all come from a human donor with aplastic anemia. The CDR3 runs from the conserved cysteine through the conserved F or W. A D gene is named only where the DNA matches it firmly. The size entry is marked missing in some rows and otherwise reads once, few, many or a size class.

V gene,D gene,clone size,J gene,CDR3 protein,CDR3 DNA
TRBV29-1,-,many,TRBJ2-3,CSVAQGSGTQYF,TGCAGCGTGGCCCAGGGAAGCGGTACGCAGTATTTT
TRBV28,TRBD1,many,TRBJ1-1,CASSSGTGGAWTEAFF,TGTGCCAGCAGCTCCGGGACAGGGGGCGCTTGGACTGAAGCTTTCTTT
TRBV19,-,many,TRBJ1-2,CASSKTVGNYGYTF,TGTGCCAGTAGTAAGACGGTCGGTAACTATGGCTACACCTTC
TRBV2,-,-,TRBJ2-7,CASSGGTYSYEQYF,TGTGCCAGCAGTGGAGGGACATACTCCTACGAGCAGTACTTC
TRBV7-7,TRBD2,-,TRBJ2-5,CASSLAGGSGETQYF,TGTGCTAGCAGCTTAGCGGGGGGCTCGGGGGAGACCCAGTACTTC
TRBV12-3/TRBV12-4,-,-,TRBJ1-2,CASTQKRGYYGYTF,TGTGCCAGCACCCAAAAGAGAGGGTACTATGGCTACACCTTC
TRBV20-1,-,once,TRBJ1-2,CSAPDRRGTIYGYTF,TGCAGTGCGCCCGACAGGAGAGGCACGATCTATGGCTACACCTTC
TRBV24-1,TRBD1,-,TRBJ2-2,CATSDSPGTGGSHTGELFF,TGTGCCACCAGTGATTCTCCCGGGACAGGGGGCTCCCACACCGGGGAGCTGTTTTTT
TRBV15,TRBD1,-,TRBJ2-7,CATSSPGTASYEQYF,TGTGCCACCAGCAGCCCCGGGACAGCCTCCTACGAGCAGTACTTC
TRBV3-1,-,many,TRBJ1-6,CASSYYLRVGNSPLHF,TGTGCCAGCAGCTACTACCTCAGGGTAGGGAATTCACCCCTCCACTTT
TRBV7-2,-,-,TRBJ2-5,CASSQRAGQETQYF,TGTGCCAGCAGCCAACGGGCCGGCCAAGAGACCCAGTACTTC
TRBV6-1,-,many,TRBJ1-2,CASSESQVYGYTF,TGTGCCAGCAGTGAATCCCAGGTTTATGGCTACACCTTC
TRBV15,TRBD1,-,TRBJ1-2,CATSTGQGEGYTF,TGTGCCACCAGCACTGGACAGGGGGAGGGCTACACCTTC
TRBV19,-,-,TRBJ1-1,CASSIQGSTEAFF,TGTGCCAGTAGTATCCAGGGGAGTACTGAAGCTTTCTTT
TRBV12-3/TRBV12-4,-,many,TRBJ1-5,CASRPDMGGNQPQHF,TGTGCCAGCAGGCCCGACATGGGGGGCAATCAGCCCCAGCATTTT
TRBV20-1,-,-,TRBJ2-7,CSAAPGDRGSYEQYF,TGCAGTGCCGCCCCAGGGGACCGAGGCTCCTACGAGCAGTACTTC
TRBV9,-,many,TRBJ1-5,CASSVDVHQPQHF,TGTGCCAGCAGCGTTGACGTCCATCAGCCCCAGCATTTT
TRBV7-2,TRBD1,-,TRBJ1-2,CASSLGQRMDGYTF,TGTGCCAGCAGCTTGGGACAGAGGATGGATGGCTACACCTTC
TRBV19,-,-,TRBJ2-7,CASSIDGSGTNEQYF,TGTGCCAGTAGTATAGATGGTAGCGGTACAAACGAGCAGTACTTC
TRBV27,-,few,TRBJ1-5,CASRQGQLSNQPQHF,TGTGCCAGCAGGCAAGGGCAGCTTAGCAATCAGCCCCAGCATTTT
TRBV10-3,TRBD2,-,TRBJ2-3,CAIGTSGRRDTQYF,TGTGCCATCGGGACTAGCGGGCGGAGGGATACGCAGTATTTT
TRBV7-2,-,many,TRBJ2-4,CASSTGGAKNIQYF,TGTGCCAGCAGCACCGGGGGAGCCAAAAACATTCAGTACTTC